This section outlines one TCR beta chain sequence together with its context. Its antigen is still unknown. This sample is part of a study of CD8 T cells in Susac syndrome. RNA in amounts of roughly 0.5 to 1 ug was reverse transcribed with random hexamers. The CDR3 of TCR beta was amplified by immunoSEQ multiplex PCR across 54 Vbeta and 13 Jbeta. TCRdb fed the immunoSEQ multiplex PCR reads into MiXCR, producing one record per CDR3 protein. The sample has fewer than 200,000 distinct CDR3 sequences, about 91% seen once; the top ten hold 0.087%. General study findings and limits: It was acknowledged by the study that relatively few individuals were included in its TCR sequencing and HLA analysis.

Germline lookup yields CDR1 MDHEN and CDR2 SYDVKM. CDR3 length: 14 amino acids. With 10 bases clipped from V and 7 bases from J, the junction kept 13 bases outside the gene matches. The receptor's source is a human donor with Susac syndrome. Input material: CD4+ T cells from PBMCs. The chain uses TRBV28 and TRBJ2-1, with 7 bases matching TRBD1. CDR3 in amino acids: CATGLGGGRNEQFF. CDR3 nucleotides: TGTGCCACCGGGCTAGGGGGCGGCAGGAATGAGCAGTTCTTC.